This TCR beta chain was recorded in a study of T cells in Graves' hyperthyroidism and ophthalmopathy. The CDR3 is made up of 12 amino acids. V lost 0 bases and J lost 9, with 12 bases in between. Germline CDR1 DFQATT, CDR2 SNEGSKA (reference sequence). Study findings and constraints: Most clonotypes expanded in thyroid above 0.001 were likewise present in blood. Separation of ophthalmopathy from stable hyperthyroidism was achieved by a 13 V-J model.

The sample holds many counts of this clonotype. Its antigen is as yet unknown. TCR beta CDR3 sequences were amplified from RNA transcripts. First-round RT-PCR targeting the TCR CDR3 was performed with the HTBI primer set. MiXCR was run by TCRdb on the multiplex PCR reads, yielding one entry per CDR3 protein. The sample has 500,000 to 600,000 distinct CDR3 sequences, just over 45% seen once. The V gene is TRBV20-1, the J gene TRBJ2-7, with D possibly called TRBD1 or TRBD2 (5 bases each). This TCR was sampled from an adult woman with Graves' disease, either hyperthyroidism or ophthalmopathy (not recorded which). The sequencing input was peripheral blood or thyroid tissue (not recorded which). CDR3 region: CSARDGGGRQYF. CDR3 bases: TGCAGTGCTAGAGATGGGGGTGGGAGGCAGTACTTC.